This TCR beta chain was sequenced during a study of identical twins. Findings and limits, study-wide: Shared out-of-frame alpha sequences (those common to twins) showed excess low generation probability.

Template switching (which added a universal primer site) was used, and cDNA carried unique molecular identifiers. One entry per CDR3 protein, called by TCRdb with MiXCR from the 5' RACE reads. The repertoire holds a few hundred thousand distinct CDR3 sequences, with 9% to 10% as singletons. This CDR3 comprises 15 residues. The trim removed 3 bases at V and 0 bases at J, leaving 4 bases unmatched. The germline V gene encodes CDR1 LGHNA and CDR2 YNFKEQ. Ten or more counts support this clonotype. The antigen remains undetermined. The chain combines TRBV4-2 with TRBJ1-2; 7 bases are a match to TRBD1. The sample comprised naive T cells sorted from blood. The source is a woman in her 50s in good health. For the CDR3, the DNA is TGTGCCAGCAGCCAGAGGGACAGACCTAACTATGGCTACACCTTC. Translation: CASSQRDRPNYGYTF.